The 11 T cell receptor beta chains below come from one sample, sequenced in a study of blood T cells in healthy people across ages (dated by TCRdb to the mid-2010s). The library was prepared using 5' RACE. TCRdb records Illumina HiSeq 2500 as the sequencer. A second PCR of 7 to 11 cycles was run with a J-beta primer mix and a sample-barcoded 5' primer. TCRdb reanalyzed the raw reads on its own, using fastp at Q25 for trimming and MiXCR for clone calling, and kept in-frame beta chains. Entries that share a CDR3 protein sequence are merged under the most common genes and DNA. Recorded for this sample are about 800,000 distinct CDR3 sequences; roughly 25% of them occurred a single time. The ten top clones hold roughly 3.8% of the sample. These data were also filed under a second study, of T cells of mothers and their children.

The sample comprised blood. All receptors come from a boy younger than 18 in good health.

The chain has TRBV24-1 and TRBJ2-2; perhaps TRBD1 as D (6 bases). The CDR3 runs to 18 residues. The V and J ends lost 1 base and 1 base respectively, with 15 bases between them. Germline V lookup: CDR1 KGHDR, CDR2 SFDVKD. The CDR3 nucleotides are TGTGCCACCAGTGATTTAGTTCGAGGCAGGGGGAACACCGGGGAGCTGTTTTTT. Protein product: CATSDLVRGRGNTGELFF.

The J gene is TRBJ1-3, the V gene TRBV20-1; no clear D. Trimming shortened V by 0 bases and J by 2 bases, and 5 bases separated the two germline ends. Germline loops: CDR1 DFQATT, CDR2 SNEGSKA (reference sequence). The CDR3 runs 13 residues. DNA for the CDR3: TGCAGTGCTAGAGATGATACTGGAAACACCATATATTTT. Translating gives CSARDDTGNTIYF.

This clonotype appeared a few times. The CDR3 reads CASSPGGQGSNQPQHF. CDR3 coding DNA: TGTGCCAGCAGTCCGGGCGGACAGGGAAGCAATCAGCCCCAGCATTTT. The rearrangement links TRBV28 to TRBJ1-5; 8 bases are a match to TRBD1. CDR1 MDHEN and CDR2 SYDVKM come from the germline V gene. CDR3 length: 16 residues. The trim removed 5 bases at V and 1 base at J, leaving 7 bases unmatched.

This clonotype was picked up one time. The genes are TRBV29-1 and TRBJ2-2, with D perhaps given as TRBD1 or TRBD2 (5 bases each). Germline V gene sequence: CDR1 SQVTM, CDR2 ANQGSEA. Trimming pared 0 bases from V and 3 bases from J, leaving 14 bases between. The CDR3 has 16 residues. CDR3 loop: CSVEESGKGYTGELFF. CDR3 nucleotides: TGCAGCGTTGAAGAATCGGGGAAGGGGTACACCGGGGAGCTGTTTTTT.

This clonotype was counted only a few times. The genes are TRBV7-2 and TRBJ2-5; no definite D call. The CDR3 is 15 residues long. Trimming pared 2 bases from V and 1 base from J, leaving 11 bases between. Germline V gene lookup returns CDR1 SGHTA and CDR2 FQGNSA. The CDR3 region has the DNA TGTGCCAGCAGCTTAATATGGGCCAGCCAAGAGACCCAGTACTTC. Translating gives CASSLIWASQETQYF.

The chain is built from TRBV5-1 and TRBJ1-6; D unresolved. The CDR3 is 13 amino acids. From germline, CDR1 is SGHRS and CDR2 YFSETQ. V was shortened by 0 bases and J by 10 bases, with 8 bases between the two germline ends. CDR3 residues: CASSLEAGSPLHF. CDR3 DNA sequence: TGCGCCAGCAGCTTGGAGGCGGGGTCACCCCTCCACTTT.

The chain employs TRBV25-1 and TRBJ1-6; the D is unclear. V lost 10 bases and J lost 9, with 22 bases in between. The germline gives CDR1 MGHDK, CDR2 SYGVNS. The CDR3 sequence is 15 residues long. CDR3 nucleotide sequence: TGTGCCACCGCAGAAGCGGGTCCGGGAACTTCACCCCTCCACTTT. Encoded protein: CATAEAGPGTSPLHF. Full variable domain (outside the CDR3, taken from reference TRBV25-1 and TRBJ1-6): EADIYQTPRYLVIGTGKKITLECSQTMGHDKMYWYQQDPGMELHLIHYSYGVNSTEKGDLSSESTVSRIRTEHFPLTLESARPSHTSQYLCATAEAGPGTSPLHFGNGTRLTVT.

The V and J genes are TRBV28 and TRBJ2-7; D perhaps matches TRBD2 (6 bases). The CDR3 contains 15 residues. The germline gives CDR1 MDHEN, CDR2 SYDVKM. The V gene lost 6 bases and the J gene lost 7 bases, with 22 bases spanning the gap. Here the CDR3 DNA reads TGTGCCAGCAGCCCAAGGTCGCGTGGGGGGTTAGAGCAGTACTTC. Protein: CASSPRSRGGLEQYF.

The chain recombines TRBV6-2 or TRBV6-3 with TRBJ1-5; D ambiguous. This CDR3 has 12 amino acids. Deletions cut 5 bases from V and 6 bases from J, with 8 bases between. CDR1 and CDR2 (germline): MNHEY, SVGEGT. The CDR3: CASSPPIQPQHF. The CDR3 region has the DNA TGTGCCAGCAGTCCGCCTATTCAGCCCCAGCATTTT.

This clonotype has more than one count but fewer than ten. A junction end diverges from the germline sequence, so it may reflect a read error. The chain joins TRBV7-9 to TRBJ1-2; D uncertain. The germline V gene has CDR1 SEHNR and CDR2 FQNEAQ (reference sequence). The CDR3 is made up of 13 amino acids. The CDR3 sequence is CANSLLGSYGYTF. CDR3 DNA: TGTGCCAACAGCCTCCTAGGGAGCTATGGCTACACCTTC. Filled out from reference TRBV7-9 and TRBJ1-2, the complete variable domain reads DTGVSQNPRHKITKRGQNVTFRCDPISEHNRLYWYRQTLGQGPEFLTYFQNEAQLEKSRLLSDRFSAERPKGSFSTLEIQRTEQGDSAMYLCANSLLGSYGYTFGSGTRLTVV.

In this sample, this clonotype turned up a few times. The gene calls are TRBV20-1 and TRBJ2-3; the D is unclear. Trimming took off 1 base at V and 0 bases at J, with 5 bases between the two ends. The germline V gene encodes CDR1 DFQATT and CDR2 SNEGSKA (reference sequence). CDR3 size: 13 residues. The CDR3 here is CSARVASTDTQYF. The DNA of the CDR3 is TGCAGTGCTAGAGTAGCTAGCACAGATACGCAGTATTTT.